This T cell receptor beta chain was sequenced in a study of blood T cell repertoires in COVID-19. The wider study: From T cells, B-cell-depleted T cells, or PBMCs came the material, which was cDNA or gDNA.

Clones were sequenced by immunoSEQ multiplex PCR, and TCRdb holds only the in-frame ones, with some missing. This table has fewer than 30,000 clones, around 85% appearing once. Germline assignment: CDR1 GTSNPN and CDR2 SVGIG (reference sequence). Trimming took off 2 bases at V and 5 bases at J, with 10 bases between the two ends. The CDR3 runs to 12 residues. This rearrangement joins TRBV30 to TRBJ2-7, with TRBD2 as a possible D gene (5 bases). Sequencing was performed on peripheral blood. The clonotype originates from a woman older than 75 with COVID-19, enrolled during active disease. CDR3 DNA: TGTGCCTGGAGTCTATCGGGGAACGAGCAGTACTTC. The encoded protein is CAWSLSGNEQYF. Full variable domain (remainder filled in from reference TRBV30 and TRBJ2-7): SQTIHQWPATLVQPVGSPLSLECTVEGTSNPNLYWYRQAAGRGLQLLFYSVGIGQISSEVPQNLSASRPQDRQFILSSKKLLLSDSGFYLCAWSLSGNEQYFGPGTRLTVT.